One sample yielded the 31 T cell receptor beta chains listed below, sequenced in a study of OX40 agonist ivuxolimab in advanced cancers. Repertoires were generated with immunoSEQ multiplex PCR, while TCRdb's copy carries only in-frame clones and drops some. The repertoire holds approximately 54,000 clones, approximately 91% seen once, with roughly 3.5% in the top ten. The source material was CD4+ or CD8+ T cells sorted from blood, sampled in a trial of the OX40 agonist ivuxolimab. The receptors come from an adult with an advanced solid tumor such as melanoma, head and neck, liver or kidney cancer.

The sample holds one count of this clone. This sequence joins TRBV6-6 and TRBJ1-5, with D perhaps matching TRBD1 (6 bases). V dropped 3 bases and J dropped 5 bases, with 14 bases sitting between them. Germline values: CDR1 MNHNY, CDR2 SVGAGI (reference sequence). The CDR3 runs 15 residues. The CDR3, as DNA: TGTGCCAGCAGTTATACAGGGCCCTACGATCAGCCCCAGCATTTT. As protein: CASSYTGPYDQPQHF.

The table lists this clone with a few counts. V is TRBV9 and J is TRBJ2-1; 16 positions match TRBD2. The CDR3 runs to 19 residues. V shed 3 bases, J shed 6 bases, and the junction held 12 bases outside the gene matches. Germline-derived CDR1 and CDR2 are SGDLS and YYNGEE. The CDR3, as DNA: TGTGCCAGCAGCGCCTACGGGACTAGCGGGAGGGCCTTACGCAATGAGCAGTTCTTC. It encodes CASSAYGTSGRALRNEQFF.

This chain joins TRBV28 and TRBJ2-5, with 9 bases that match TRBD1. CDR1 is MDHEN, CDR2 SYDVKM, per germline. CDR3 length: 14 amino acids. The V segment lost 7 bases and the J segment 1 base; nucleotides outside the gene matches: 4. This chain's CDR3 is CASMDRGGQETQYF. In nucleotides, the CDR3 is TGTGCCAGCATGGACAGGGGAGGCCAAGAGACCCAGTACTTC.

This sequence joins TRBV30 and TRBJ2-4, with 8 bases that match TRBD1. Germline values: CDR1 GTSNPN, CDR2 SVGIG (reference sequence). The CDR3 has 17 amino acids. J lost 1 base, V lost 1 base, and 9 bases had no gene match. CDR3 DNA: TGTGCCTGGAGTGCCATAGGACAGGGTTGGGCCAAAAACATTCAGTACTTC. It encodes CAWSAIGQGWAKNIQYF.

V usage is TRBV10-3 and J usage is TRBJ1-6; no reliable D call. V was clipped by 3 bases and J by 6 bases, with 15 bases between them. The CDR3 length is 16 residues. Germline values: CDR1 ENHRY, CDR2 SYGVKD. CDR3 sequence: CAISDPLEQINSPLHF. In nucleotides, the CDR3 is TGTGCCATCAGTGACCCTTTAGAACAAATTAATTCACCCCTCCACTTT.

The rearrangement joins TRBV5-1 to TRBJ2-7, with 13 positions matching TRBD2. With 3 bases clipped from V and 2 bases from J, the junction kept 2 bases outside the gene matches. This CDR3 has 15 residues. Germline V gene lookup returns CDR1 SGHRS and CDR2 YFSETQ. The CDR3 DNA follows: TGCGCCAGCAGCTCGGGACTAGCGGGGACCTACGAGCAGTACTTC. Protein: CASSSGLAGTYEQYF.

This chain uses TRBV6-5 with TRBJ1-1; a possible D gene is TRBD1 (5 bases). The CDR3 spans 13 residues. V shed 4 bases and J shed 0 bases, with 6 bases lying between them. Germline CDR1 reads MNHEY; CDR2 reads SVGAGI. CDR3 nucleotides: TGTGCCAGCAGTTTCAGGGTGAACACTGAAGCTTTCTTT. This sequence encodes CASSFRVNTEAFF.

This clone was found a few times. CDR3 in DNA: TGTGCCAGCAGCTCCCCACGGGGGGATCAGCCCCAGCATTTT. Encoded protein: CASSSPRGDQPQHF. The genes are TRBV11-2 and TRBJ1-5; D may be TRBD1 (5 bases). The CDR3 loop spans 14 amino acids. The V gene lost 4 bases and the J gene lost 5 bases, with 12 bases spanning the gap. Germline CDR1 SGHAT, CDR2 FQNNGV.

V and J are TRBV5-4 and TRBJ2-5, with TRBD1 matching over 10 bases. The CDR3 loop spans 15 amino acids. Germline V gene lookup returns CDR1 SGHNT and CDR2 YYREEE (reference sequence). J gave up 5 bases and V 4 bases, and 8 bases lay outside the gene matches. The chain's CDR3 is CASSAPGQGSETQYF. Written as DNA, the CDR3 is TGTGCCAGCAGCGCTCCGGGACAGGGGTCGGAGACCCAGTACTTC.

The rearrangement uses TRBV2 and TRBJ1-5; weak D call: TRBD1 (5 bases). V shed 7 bases and J shed 7 bases, with 20 bases lying between them. The length of the CDR3 is 15 residues. In germline, CDR1 is SNHLY, CDR2 FYNNEI. CDR3 region: CASIRRGRAQQPQHF. The CDR3 nucleotides read TGTGCCAGCATTAGGAGGGGAAGGGCCCAGCAGCCCCAGCATTTT.

The chain recombines TRBV5-6 with TRBJ1-6; 10 nucleotides agree with TRBD1. The CDR3 extends over 17 amino acids. V dropped 4 bases and J dropped 1; count of bases not matched to a gene: 5. CDR1 and CDR2 (germline): SGHDT, YYEEEE. For the CDR3, the DNA is TGTGCCAGCAGCCCTAGACAGGGGGCGTCCTATAATTCACCCCTCCACTTT. Its protein product is CASSPRQGASYNSPLHF.

In DNA, the CDR3 is TGTGCCAGCACCCCCGGGGGGGCGCATGGTGAGCAGTTCTTC. It specifies CASTPGGAHGEQFF. The chain couples TRBV5-4 to TRBJ2-1, with 8 bases that match TRBD2. The junction had 11 bases not matched to a gene; V was cut back by 6 bases and J by 9 bases. The length of the CDR3 is 14 residues. Per germline, CDR1 SGHNT and CDR2 YYREEE (reference sequence).

The chain couples TRBV2 to TRBJ2-7, with D unresolved. CDR3 length: 10 residues. Germline V gives CDR1 SNHLY, CDR2 FYNNEI. The V end was cut by 5 bases, the J end by 6 bases, with 5 bases between. CDR3 in DNA: TGTGCCAGCAGTCGGACCGAGCAGTACTTC. Its translation: CASSRTEQYF.

The V and J genes are TRBV28 and TRBJ2-4, with a tentative D call TRBD1 (6 bases). V was shortened by 8 bases and J by 7 bases, with 12 bases between the two germline ends. Germline assignment: CDR1 MDHEN and CDR2 SYDVKM. The CDR3 has 12 amino acids. CDR3 loop: CASSQGRNIQYF. In DNA, the CDR3 is TGTGCCAGCTCTCAGGGGCGGAACATTCAGTACTTC.

This chain connects TRBV18 to TRBJ2-2; D is tentatively TRBD1 or TRBD2 (5 bases each). This CDR3 is built from 15 residues. V lost 3 bases, J lost 7 bases, and 15 bases lay in between. Germline V lookup: CDR1 KGHSH, CDR2 LQKENI. DNA of the CDR3: TGTGCCAGCTCACCGAATGTCGGGGCAGGCGGGGAGCTGTTTTTT. This codes for CASSPNVGAGGELFF.

The CDR3 coding sequence is TGTGCCAGCAGCGCAAGGACTAGCGGGGGGGCTAACACCGGGGAGCTGTTTTTT. Amino acids: CASSARTSGGANTGELFF. The V gene is TRBV11-3, the J gene TRBJ2-2, with 15 bases matching TRBD2. The germline V gene has CDR1 SGHNT and CDR2 YENEEA. CDR3 size: 18 residues. V was clipped by 5 bases and J by 2 bases; unmatched bases: 6.

DNA of the CDR3: TGTGCCAGCAGCTCACCCTCTGGCGGGGGCTACACCTTC. This sequence encodes CASSSPSGGGYTF. This chain joins TRBV7-6 and TRBJ1-2; D remains ambiguous. Germline CDR1 SGHVS, CDR2 FNYEAQ. CDR3 length: 13 amino acids. The V and J ends lost 4 bases and 8 bases respectively, with 14 bases between them.

This clone was seen only a few times. J is TRBJ2-5 and V is TRBV6-5; 7 bases map to TRBD1. The length of the CDR3 is 15 residues. Trimming cost V 5 bases and J 5 bases; bases outside gene matches: 11. CDR1 is MNHEY, CDR2 SVGAGI, per germline. The DNA of the CDR3 is TGTGCCAGCAGTCCTCAGGCAGGGGGTATTGAGACCCAGTACTTC. It yields the protein CASSPQAGGIETQYF.

V gene TRBV30 combines with J gene TRBJ2-5, with D tentatively TRBD2 (5 bases). V was shortened by 4 bases and J by 9 bases, with 21 bases between the two germline ends. The germline V gene has CDR1 GTSNPN and CDR2 SVGIG (reference sequence). This CDR3 has 14 amino acids. In DNA, the CDR3 is TGTGCCTGGACCCGGGAATCACTTAAGAGGCCCCAGTACTTC. Translation: CAWTRESLKRPQYF.

The gene calls are TRBV10-3 and TRBJ2-1, with 10 positions matching TRBD2. With V trimmed by 7 bases and J by 4 bases, 7 bases remained unmatched. Germline CDR1 is ENHRY and CDR2 is SYGVKD. CDR3 size: 15 residues. CDR3: CAITATSGSYNEQFF. CDR3 DNA: TGTGCCATCACCGCGACTAGCGGGTCTTACAATGAGCAGTTCTTC.

CDR3 bases: TGTGCCAGCAGCTTAGAAGGGGGAAAACTGTTTTTT. Translating it yields CASSLEGGKLFF. V is TRBV7-9 and J is TRBJ1-4, with D possibly matching TRBD1 (6 bases). The CDR3 totals 12 residues. CDR1 and CDR2 from the germline V gene are SEHNR and FQNEAQ (reference sequence). V was trimmed by 1 base and J by 10 bases, leaving 7 bases between them.

The rearrangement links TRBV6-5 to TRBJ2-5; TRBD1 aligns across 8 bases. CDR1 MNHEY and CDR2 SVGAGI come from the germline V gene. Trimming at V came to 6 bases and at J to 5 bases, leaving 8 bases not matched to a gene. The CDR3 has 14 residues. CDR3 DNA sequence: TGTGCCAGCAGCTTCAGGGGGCCCCCGGAGACCCAGTACTTC. It yields the protein CASSFRGPPETQYF.

V is TRBV10-3 and J is TRBJ1-6; TRBD1 is a possible D gene (6 bases). The germline V gene has CDR1 ENHRY and CDR2 SYGVKD. The CDR3 is 14 amino acids. V dropped 6 bases and J dropped 8 bases, with 14 bases sitting between them. The CDR3 coding sequence is TGTGCCATCAGCCTGGGGACAAGAGATTCACCCCTCCACTTT. The encoded protein is CAISLGTRDSPLHF.

This sequence joins TRBV19 and TRBJ1-3, with TRBD1 identical over 8 bases. Trimming at V came to 4 bases and at J to 0 bases, leaving 2 bases not matched to a gene. The CDR3 loop spans 15 amino acids. Germline V gene sequence: CDR1 LNHDA, CDR2 SQIVND (reference sequence). CDR3 in amino acids: CASSTGTGSGNTIYF. The CDR3 DNA is TGTGCCAGTAGTACCGGGACAGGCTCTGGAAACACCATATATTTT.

This clone has just one count. V and J are TRBV10-3 and TRBJ2-3; possibly TRBD1 for D (5 bases). Germline CDR1 ENHRY, CDR2 SYGVKD. There are 15 residues in the CDR3. Trimming removed 7 bases at V and 5 bases at J, with 19 bases between. CDR3: CAITKGSGIEDTQYF. In DNA form, the CDR3 reads TGTGCCATCACAAAAGGTTCAGGGATAGAAGATACGCAGTATTTT.

J is TRBJ2-7 and V is TRBV30, with 7 bases aligning to TRBD1. Per the germline V gene, CDR1 is GTSNPN and CDR2 is SVGIG (reference sequence). J gave up 3 bases and V 1 base, and 6 bases lay outside the gene matches. The CDR3 is 14 amino acids. DNA of the CDR3: TGTGCCTGGAGTGATCCGGACAGGAGCTACGAGCAGTACTTC. Translated, it gives CAWSDPDRSYEQYF.

This chain connects TRBV5-6 to TRBJ1-2; 7 bases fit TRBD1. Germline V gene sequence: CDR1 SGHDT, CDR2 YYEEEE. The CDR3 runs to 15 residues. V was pared by 0 bases and J by 1 base, with 3 bases of the junction left unmatched. The CDR3 protein is CASSLVDRDNYGYTF. CDR3 DNA: TGTGCCAGCAGCTTGGTAGACAGGGATAACTATGGCTACACCTTC.

This rearrangement joins TRBV27 to TRBJ1-2; 8 bases match TRBD1. This CDR3 contains 12 residues. Losses at the gene ends were 7 bases for V and 7 bases for J; bases not matched to a gene: 5. From germline, CDR1 is MNHEY and CDR2 SMNVEV (reference sequence). Written as DNA, the CDR3 is TGTGCCAGCAAAGACAGGGGTAGTGGCTACACCTTC. It encodes CASKDRGSGYTF.

The V call is TRBV9, the J call TRBJ2-3; D uncertain. Germline lookup yields CDR1 SGDLS and CDR2 YYNGEE. The length of the CDR3 is 16 residues. V shed 1 base and J shed 0 bases, with 12 bases lying between them. The CDR3 DNA reads TGTGCCAGCAGCGTAAGGGCAGGAACTAGCACAGATACGCAGTATTTT. Amino acid sequence: CASSVRAGTSTDTQYF.

This chain links TRBV28 with TRBJ2-3; maybe TRBD2 (6 bases). Germline-derived CDR1 and CDR2 are MDHEN and SYDVKM. The CDR3 is 14 residues long. Trimming cost V 10 bases and J 0 bases, with 14 bases left between them. The CDR3 bases are TGTGCCACCGTAGAAGGAGGGAGCACAGATACGCAGTATTTT. Protein sequence: CATVEGGSTDTQYF.

The chain recombines TRBV4-1 with TRBJ2-5; tentatively, D is TRBD1 or TRBD2 (5 bases each). Trimming shortened V by 5 bases and J by 6 bases, and 10 bases separated the two germline ends. The CDR3 is 12 amino acids. Germline CDR1 and CDR2: MGHRA and YSYEKL. CDR3: CASSNRGQTQYF. CDR3 DNA sequence: TGCGCCAGCAGCAACCGGGGCCAGACCCAGTACTTC.